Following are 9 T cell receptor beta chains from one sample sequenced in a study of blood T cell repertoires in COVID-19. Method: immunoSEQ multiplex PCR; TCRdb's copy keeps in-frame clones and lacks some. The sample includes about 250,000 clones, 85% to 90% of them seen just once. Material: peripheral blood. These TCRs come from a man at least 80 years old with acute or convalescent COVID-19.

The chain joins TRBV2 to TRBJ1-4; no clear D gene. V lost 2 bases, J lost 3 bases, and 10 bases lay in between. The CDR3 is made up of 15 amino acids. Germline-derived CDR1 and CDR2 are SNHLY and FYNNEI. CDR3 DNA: TGTGCCAGCAGTGAAAACCAGGCATCTAATGAAAAACTGTTTTTT. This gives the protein CASSENQASNEKLFF.

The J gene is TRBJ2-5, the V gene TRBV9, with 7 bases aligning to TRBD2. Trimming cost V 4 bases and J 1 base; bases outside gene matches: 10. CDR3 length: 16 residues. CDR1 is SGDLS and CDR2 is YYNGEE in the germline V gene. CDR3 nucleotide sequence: TGTGCCAGCAGCCCAGAGGGCGGGGGAGGCCAAGAGACCCAGTACTTC. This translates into CASSPEGGGGQETQYF. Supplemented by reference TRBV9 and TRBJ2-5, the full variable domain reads DSGVTQTPKHLITATGQRVTLRCSPRSGDLSVYWYQQSLDQGLQFLIQYYNGEERAKGNILERFSAQQFPDLHSELNLSSLELGDSALYFCASSPEGGGGQETQYFGPGTRLLVL.

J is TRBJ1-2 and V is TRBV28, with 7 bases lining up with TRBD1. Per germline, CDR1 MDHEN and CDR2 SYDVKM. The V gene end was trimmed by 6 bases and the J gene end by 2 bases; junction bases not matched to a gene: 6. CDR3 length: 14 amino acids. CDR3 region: CASRSGTANYGYTF. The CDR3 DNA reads TGTGCCAGCAGGTCCGGGACAGCCAACTATGGCTACACCTTC.

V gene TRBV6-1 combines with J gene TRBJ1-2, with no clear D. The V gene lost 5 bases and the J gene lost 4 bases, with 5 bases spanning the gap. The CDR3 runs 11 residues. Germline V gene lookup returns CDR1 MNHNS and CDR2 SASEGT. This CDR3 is CASSPGYGYTF. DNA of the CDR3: TGTGCCAGCAGTCCGGGCTATGGCTACACCTTC.

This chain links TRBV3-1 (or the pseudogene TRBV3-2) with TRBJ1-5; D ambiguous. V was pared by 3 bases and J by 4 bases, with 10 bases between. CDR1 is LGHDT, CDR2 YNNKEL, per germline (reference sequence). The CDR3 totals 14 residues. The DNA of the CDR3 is TGTGCCAGCAGCCAGGGAGTTGTTAATCAGCCCCAGCATTTT. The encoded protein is CASSQGVVNQPQHF.

The CDR3 bases are TGTGCCAGCTCACCACAAAGGGACAGGGGGGTCCCAATGAACACTGAAGCTTTCTTT. As protein: CASSPQRDRGVPMNTEAFF. The V and J genes are TRBV18 and TRBJ1-1; 11 bases align to TRBD1. CDR1 is KGHSH and CDR2 is LQKENI in the germline V gene. After removal of 1 base from V and 0 bases from J, the junction contained 10 bases not matched to a gene. CDR3 length: 19 amino acids.

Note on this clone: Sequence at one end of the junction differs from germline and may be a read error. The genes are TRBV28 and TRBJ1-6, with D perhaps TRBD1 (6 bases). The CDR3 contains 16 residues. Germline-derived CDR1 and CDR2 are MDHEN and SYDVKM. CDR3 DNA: TGTGCCAGCACCCCAAGGGGGGGCGGTGCTAATCCACCCCTCCACTTT. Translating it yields CASTPRGGGANPPLHF.

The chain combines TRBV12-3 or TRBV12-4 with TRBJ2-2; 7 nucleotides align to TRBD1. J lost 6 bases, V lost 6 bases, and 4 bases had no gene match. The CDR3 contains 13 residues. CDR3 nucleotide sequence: TGTGCCAGCAGCGGACAGGAGGCCGGGGAGCTGTTTTTT. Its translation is CASSGQEAGELFF.

CDR3 in DNA: TGTGCCAGCAGCTCCCTAGCGGGAGGATTATCCGAGCAGTACTTC. Residues: CASSSLAGGLSEQYF. The chain links TRBV11-2 to TRBJ2-7, with 11 bases fitting TRBD2. V was pared by 4 bases and J by 6 bases, with 8 bases of the junction left unmatched. Germline CDR1 reads SGHAT; CDR2 reads FQNNGV. The CDR3 totals 15 residues.